Listed here are 22 T cell receptor beta chains from one sample, sequenced in a study of post-analysis software for immune sequencing data. General study results and limits: When patients were compared with controls, about five TRBV segments were more frequent, TRBV5-6, TRBV5-1 and TRBV20-1 among them.

Tagging with unique molecular identifiers was a feature of the TCR beta cDNA libraries. Via MiXCR, TCRdb re-called the PCR reads, giving one row per CDR3 protein. The sample has hundreds of thousands of distinct CDR3 sequences; roughly 29% are singletons. The antigens for these receptors are not known. Sequenced material: blood. The receptor set was obtained from a girl between 5 and 17 years old with multiple sclerosis.

The chain has TRBV11-2 and TRBJ2-1, with D perhaps assigned TRBD1 or TRBD2 (5 bases each). The CDR3 consists of 16 residues. The V end was cut by 5 bases, the J end by 1 base, with 15 bases between. Germline loops: CDR1 SGHAT, CDR2 FQNNGV. CDR3 sequence (DNA): TGTGCCAGCAGCGAGTACAGGAGGAGTTCCTACAATGAGCAGTTCTTC. As protein: CASSEYRRSSYNEQFF.

This clonotype has a handful of counts. This chain connects TRBV18 to TRBJ2-7; 10 positions match TRBD1. V dropped 4 bases and J dropped 4; count of bases not matched to a gene: 13. CDR1 is KGHSH, CDR2 LQKENI, per germline. The CDR3 contains 17 residues. The CDR3 loop reads CASSLSGPGQGPYEQYF. DNA of the CDR3: TGTGCCAGCTCACTTTCGGGACCGGGACAGGGGCCGTACGAGCAGTACTTC.

Of note for this clonotype: A read error may produce the germline difference seen at one junction end. The CDR3 sequence is CTITGQMNTEAFF. In nucleotides, the CDR3 is TGTACCATCACGGGACAGATGAACACTGAAGCTTTCTTT. This sequence joins TRBV10-3 and TRBJ1-1; TRBD1 matches at 7 bases. CDR3 length: 13 amino acids. In germline, CDR1 is ENHRY, CDR2 SYGVKD.

This clonotype was seen more than once but under ten times. This rearrangement joins TRBV20-1 to TRBJ2-7, with no clear D. V lost 3 bases, J lost 2 bases, and 11 bases lay in between. CDR1 and CDR2 from the germline V gene are DFQATT and SNEGSKA (reference sequence). The CDR3 is 13 amino acids. The CDR3 protein is CSARDAGPYEQYF. The CDR3 DNA is TGCAGTGCTAGGGATGCAGGTCCCTACGAGCAGTACTTC.

V gene TRBV4-2 combines with J gene TRBJ2-5; 13 bases align to TRBD2. V lost 1 base and J lost 5; bases outside the gene matches: 7. Germline V lookup: CDR1 LGHNA, CDR2 YNFKEQ. This CDR3 contains 17 residues. CDR3 nucleotide sequence: TGTGCCAGCAGCCAAGGGACTAGCGGGGGTACGGAGGAGACCCAGTACTTC. The encoded protein is CASSQGTSGGTEETQYF.

This clonotype was seen a few times. One junction end does not reproduce the germline sequence, and a read error may be involved. The rearrangement joins TRBV25-1 to TRBJ1-4; TRBD1 agrees at 7 bases. Germline loops: CDR1 MGHDK, CDR2 SYGVNS. The length of the CDR3 is 13 residues. The CDR3 region is CASSDRGSEELFF. As DNA, the CDR3 is TGTGCCAGCAGTGACAGGGGGAGTGAAGAACTGTTTTTT.

This clonotype occurred a few times. V is TRBV3-1 and J is TRBJ1-6; D is possibly TRBD1 (5 bases). This CDR3 has 17 residues. From germline, CDR1 is LGHDT and CDR2 YNNKEL (reference sequence). Trimming took off 2 bases at V and 4 bases at J, with 15 bases between the two ends. CDR3 DNA sequence: TGTGCCAGCAGCCAACCCCTCGGCAGGGATTATAATTCACCCCTCCACTTT. The encoded protein is CASSQPLGRDYNSPLHF.

This clonotype was counted ten times or more. The chain is built from TRBV2 and TRBJ2-7; D may match TRBD1 or TRBD2 (5 bases each). The V gene's germline CDR1 is SNHLY and CDR2 FYNNEI. V lost 3 bases, J lost 2 bases, and 11 bases lay in between. The CDR3 loop spans 14 amino acids. CDR3 amino acids: CASSESEGTYEQYF. For the CDR3, the DNA is TGTGCCAGCAGTGAGAGTGAGGGGACCTACGAGCAGTACTTC.

This chain joins TRBV10-3 and TRBJ2-1; 11 positions agree with TRBD1. The junction had 14 bases not matched to a gene; V was cut back by 7 bases and J by 9 bases. This CDR3 is 16 amino acids long. CDR1 ENHRY and CDR2 SYGVKD come from the germline V gene. The CDR3 is CAITMTGQGAPREQFF. The DNA of the CDR3 is TGTGCCATCACTATGACCGGACAGGGGGCGCCCCGTGAGCAGTTCTTC.

This clonotype was counted ten times or more. The genes are TRBV20-1 and TRBJ2-5, with TRBD2 matching 11 bases. This CDR3 has 15 residues. Germline V CDR1 and CDR2: DFQATT, SNEGSKA (reference sequence). J was trimmed by 4 bases and V by 6 bases; bases with no gene match: 10. The CDR3 bases are TGCAGTGCCCGCGAGGGACTAGCGGTTCTAGAGACCCAGTACTTC. Protein sequence: CSAREGLAVLETQYF.

The V and J genes are TRBV12-3 or TRBV12-4 and TRBJ1-1; weak D call: TRBD1 (5 bases). The V and J ends lost 7 bases and 8 bases respectively, with 17 bases between them. This CDR3 spans 13 amino acids. The CDR3 region has the DNA TGTGCCAGCATCCTCACGCGGGGCGGGGAAGCTTTCTTT. Translation gives CASILTRGGEAFF.

This clonotype has a handful of counts. The chain couples TRBV24-1 to TRBJ2-3, with 9 bases lining up with TRBD2. Unmatched junction bases numbered 6, after V lost 9 bases and J lost 3 bases. The V gene's germline CDR1 is KGHDR and CDR2 SFDVKD. This CDR3 comprises 14 residues. The CDR3 region has the DNA TGTGCCACCGCGAGCGGGAGGTTTACAGATACGCAGTATTTT. Its translation is CATASGRFTDTQYF.

This clonotype was counted between two and nine times. This sequence joins TRBV29-1 and TRBJ2-1; the D gene could be TRBD1 or TRBD2 (6 bases each). Trimming removed 8 bases from V and 3 bases from J, with 17 bases in between. The CDR3 consists of 14 residues. Looked up from germline, CDR1 is SQVTM and CDR2 is ANQGSEA. The CDR3 bases are TGCAGCTCCTCCGGGGGCACGATCTACAATGAGCAGTTCTTC. Its protein product is CSSSGGTIYNEQFF.

The V call is TRBV20-1, the J call TRBJ2-1, with D possibly TRBD1 on 6 matching bases. Per germline, CDR1 DFQATT and CDR2 SNEGSKA (reference sequence). The V end was cut by 1 base, the J end by 11 bases, with 15 bases between. CDR3 length equals 13 residues. CDR3 DNA sequence: TGCAGTGCTAGAGGGGGGCTAGCACACAAGCAGTTCTTC. Residues: CSARGGLAHKQFF.

This clonotype came up once. The chain joins TRBV12-3 or TRBV12-4 to TRBJ2-5; D is perhaps TRBD2 (6 bases). Trimming stripped 1 base from V and 5 bases from J, with 20 bases between. The CDR3 is 17 amino acids. The CDR3 loop is CASSLGGGTTLGETQYF. The CDR3 DNA follows: TGTGCCAGCAGTTTAGGGGGCGGGACCACCCTCGGGGAGACCCAGTACTTC.

This rearrangement joins TRBV7-9 to TRBJ2-1; no definite D call. This CDR3 contains 15 residues. From germline, CDR1 is SEHNR and CDR2 FQNEAQ (reference sequence). V lost 3 bases and J 6 bases, leaving 15 bases between the germline ends. As DNA, the CDR3 is TGTGCCAGCAGCTTGAACCAAGGGTACGGCAATGAGCAGTTCTTC. This codes for CASSLNQGYGNEQFF.

In its sample, this clonotype was seen a few times. The gene calls are TRBV2 and TRBJ2-1, with 8 nucleotides matching TRBD1. V lost 6 bases and J lost 6; bases outside the gene matches: 10. In germline, CDR1 is SNHLY, CDR2 FYNNEI. The CDR3 covers 15 residues. The CDR3 DNA reads TGTGCCAGCAGCCGCGGACAGGGAAGGGCCAATGAGCAGTTCTTC. This sequence encodes CASSRGQGRANEQFF.

CDR3 nucleotides: TGTGCCAGCAGTTTCTCCGGGACTAGCCCTTACAATGAGCAGTTCTTC. It encodes CASSFSGTSPYNEQFF. This chain links TRBV27 with TRBJ2-1, with 9 bases that match TRBD2. The germline gives CDR1 MNHEY, CDR2 SMNVEV (reference sequence). J lost 4 bases, V lost 3 bases, and 7 bases had no gene match. The length of the CDR3 is 16 residues.

The chain has TRBV20-1 and TRBJ1-5; D is perhaps TRBD1 (5 bases). Per germline, CDR1 DFQATT and CDR2 SNEGSKA (reference sequence). Trimming shortened V by 5 bases and J by 6 bases, and 11 bases separated the two germline ends. This CDR3 is built from 12 residues. The CDR3 here is CSASRQGQPQHF. The CDR3 region has the DNA TGCAGTGCTTCAAGGCAGGGTCAGCCCCAGCATTTT.

This clonotype has a handful of counts. The CDR3 protein is CSARPRYREGNQPQHF. CDR3 nucleotides: TGCAGTGCTAGACCGCGGTACAGGGAAGGCAATCAGCCCCAGCATTTT. The rearrangement joins TRBV20-1 to TRBJ1-5; D perhaps matches TRBD1 (6 bases). Looked up from germline, CDR1 is DFQATT and CDR2 is SNEGSKA (reference sequence). The ends were cut back, 2 bases at V and 2 bases at J, with 16 bases in the middle. This CDR3 contains 16 residues.

This clonotype was observed a handful of times. The CDR3 nucleotides read TGTGCCGGAGGGGCGGTAAATGAGCAGTTCTTC. Translated: CAGGAVNEQFF. This chain uses TRBV2 with TRBJ2-1; tentatively, D is TRBD2 (6 bases). The germline V gene encodes CDR1 SNHLY and CDR2 FYNNEI. V was trimmed by 11 bases and J by 7 bases, leaving 12 bases between them. The CDR3 is made up of 11 amino acids. The complete variable domain, with remaining parts taken from reference TRBV2 and TRBJ2-1, reads EPEVTQTPSHQVTQMGQEVILRCVPISNHLYFYWYRQILGQKVEFLVSFYNNEISEKSEIFDDQFSVERPDGSNFTLKIRSTKLEDSAMYFCAGGAVNEQFFGPGTRLTVL.

This clonotype has a handful of counts. This chain joins TRBV10-3 and TRBJ2-7; weak D call: TRBD1 (6 bases). The CDR3 is 12 residues long. Germline V gives CDR1 ENHRY, CDR2 SYGVKD. V lost 6 bases and J 7 bases, leaving 13 bases between the germline ends. CDR3 in amino acids: CAISGDTEEQYF. Here the CDR3 DNA reads TGTGCCATCAGCGGGGACACAGAAGAGCAGTACTTC.